This TCR beta chain was captured by sequencing in a study of OX40 agonist ivuxolimab in advanced cancers. Study information: The mean age was roughly 60 years, ranging from about 20 to 90, with about 87% of participants male.

Clones were read by immunoSEQ multiplex PCR, and TCRdb kept only the in-frame ones, dropping some. The sample shows approximately 40,000 clones, about 88% of them seen only once. The CDR3 totals 15 residues. In germline, CDR1 is MDHEN, CDR2 SYDVKM. Trimming stripped 6 bases from V and 2 bases from J, with 14 bases between. The TCR was taken from an adult with an advanced solid tumor such as melanoma, head and neck, liver or kidney cancer. This sample comprised CD4+ or CD8+ T cells sorted from blood, obtained in a trial of the OX40 agonist ivuxolimab. The chain joins TRBV28 to TRBJ1-5, with unresolved D. CDR3 coding DNA: TGTGCCAGCAGCAACCAAGGACTTGGCAATCAGCCCCAGCATTTT. Protein: CASSNQGLGNQPQHF.